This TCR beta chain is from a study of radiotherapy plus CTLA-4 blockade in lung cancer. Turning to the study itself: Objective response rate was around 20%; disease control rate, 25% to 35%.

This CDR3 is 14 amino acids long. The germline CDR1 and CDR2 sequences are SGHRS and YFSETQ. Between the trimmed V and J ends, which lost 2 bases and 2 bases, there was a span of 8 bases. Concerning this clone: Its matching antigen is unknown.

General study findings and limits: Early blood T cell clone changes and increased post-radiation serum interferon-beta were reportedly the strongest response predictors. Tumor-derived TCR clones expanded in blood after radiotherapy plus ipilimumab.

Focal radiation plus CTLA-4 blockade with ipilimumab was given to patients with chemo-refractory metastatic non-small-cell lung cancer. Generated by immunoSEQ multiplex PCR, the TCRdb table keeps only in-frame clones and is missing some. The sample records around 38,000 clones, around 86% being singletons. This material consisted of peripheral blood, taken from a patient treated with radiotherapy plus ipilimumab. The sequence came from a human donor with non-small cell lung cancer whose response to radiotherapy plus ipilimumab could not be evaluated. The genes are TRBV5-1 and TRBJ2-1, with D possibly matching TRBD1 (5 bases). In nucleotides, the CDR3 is TGCGCCAGCAGCTTAGGGGCCACCTACAATGAGCAGTTCTTC. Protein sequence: CASSLGATYNEQFF.